These T cell receptor beta chains were read from a single sample in a study of blood T cell repertoires in COVID-19. Generated by immunoSEQ multiplex PCR, the TCRdb table keeps only in-frame clones and is missing some. This table holds roughly 160,000 clones, 60% to 85% found once. Sequenced: peripheral blood. The receptor set was obtained from a woman aged 60 to 75 with COVID-19, enrolled during active disease. The CDR3 runs from the conserved cysteine through the conserved F or W.

>TRBV2
CASSRGQMETQYF
>TRBV7-2
CASSLEGGVGNTIYF
>TRBV7-9
CASSLAWRQDTQYF
>TRBV4-1
CASSQQRGFGETQYF
>TRBV18
CASSPQGGDGYTF
>TRBV10-3
CAISDPPGGLNTEAFF
>TRBV4-1
CASSQPRERNTIYF
>TRBV5-4
CASSFPRGTGKGEAFF
>TRBV5-1
CASSGSLNYGYTF
>TRBV28
CASGSGQVNTEAFF
>TRBV7-2
CASSFYPGSQSSYEQYF
>TRBV28
CASSSPRLAGVKELFF
>TRBV29-1
CSVVPGGGYGYTF
>TRBV15
CATSIPLGPYNEQFF
>TRBV6-5
CAADRTSHQPQHF
>TRBV3-1/TRBV3-2
CASSQGGQPQHF
>TRBV15
CATSRAEDTQYF
>TRBV20-1
CSASALNRGNNYGYTF
>TRBV19
CASTIQGPMNTEAFF
>TRBV6-1
CASSESGRPEAFF
>TRBV11-3
CASSLYPGYGYTF
>TRBV5-4
CASSRRTSGRDEQYF
>TRBV4-3
CASSQDRGGNYGYTF
>TRBV11-2
CASSPQQGNFNTEAFF
>TRBV12-3/TRBV12-4
CAIVDRGTDTQYF
>TRBV19
CASSNRGNSYEQYF
>TRBV28
CASDRTGDSVGNQPQHF
>TRBV28
CASSEWGQGETGKTLHF
>TRBV6-2/TRBV6-3
CASSYTSSSYNEQFF
>TRBV19
CASSASGGWEAYEQYF
>TRBV5-8
CASSPWGTSDLNEQFF
>TRBV18
CASSNRDSYEQYF
>TRBV24-1
CATSDLKRGTSTDTQYF
>TRBV2
CASSPIDRGLEDTQYF
>TRBV7-9
CASSPTGTSSGEQFF
>TRBV2
CASSRQGDYGYTF
>TRBV5-6
CAYRRSGRTQETQYF
>TRBV28
CASSLGQMNTEAFF
>TRBV7-7
CASSLDSSETQYF
>TRBV9
CASSVGAAANEKLFF
>TRBV2
CASTTDRDTEAFF
>TRBV5-1
CASSLRGLGETQYF
>TRBV6-2/TRBV6-3
CASSLGTDYGYTF
>TRBV19
CASSTPPSGLQETQYF
>TRBV19
CASSTERLAGAPSGANVLTF
>TRBV28
CASSFRGQNTEAFF
>TRBV3-1/TRBV3-2
CASSQGGQRQPQHF
>TRBV18
CASSPRGIDEAFF
>TRBV28
CASSSQGSHNYGYTF
>TRBV5-4
CASSFGGGNYGYTF
>TRBV18
CASSPLPGRGTTNTGELFF
>TRBV28
CASSLSPVGTWGRKTEAFF
>TRBV5-4
CASQGARNEKLFF
>TRBV6-1
CASSERAGGYTF
>TRBV3-1/TRBV3-2
CASSRQNTGELFF
>TRBV3-1/TRBV3-2
CASSQVGRGSAEAFF
>TRBV6-5
CASRPGTAQETQYF
>TRBV28
CASWENEKLFF